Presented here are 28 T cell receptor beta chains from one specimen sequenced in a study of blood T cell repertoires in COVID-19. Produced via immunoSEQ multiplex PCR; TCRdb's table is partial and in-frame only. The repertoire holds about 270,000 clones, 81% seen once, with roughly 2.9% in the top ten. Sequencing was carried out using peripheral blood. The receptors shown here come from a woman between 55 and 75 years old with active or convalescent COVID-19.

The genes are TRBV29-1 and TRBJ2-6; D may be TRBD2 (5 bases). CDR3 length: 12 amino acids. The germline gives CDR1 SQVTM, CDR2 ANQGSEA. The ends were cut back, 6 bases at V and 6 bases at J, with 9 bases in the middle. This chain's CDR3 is CSVGDQANVLTF. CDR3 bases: TGCAGCGTGGGAGACCAGGCCAACGTCCTGACTTTC.

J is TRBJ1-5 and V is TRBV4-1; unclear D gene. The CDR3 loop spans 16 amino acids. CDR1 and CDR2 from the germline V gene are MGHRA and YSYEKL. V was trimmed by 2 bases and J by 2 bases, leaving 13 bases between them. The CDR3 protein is CASSQSSGAGNQPQHF. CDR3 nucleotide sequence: TGCGCCAGCAGCCAATCATCCGGTGCGGGCAATCAGCCCCAGCATTTT.

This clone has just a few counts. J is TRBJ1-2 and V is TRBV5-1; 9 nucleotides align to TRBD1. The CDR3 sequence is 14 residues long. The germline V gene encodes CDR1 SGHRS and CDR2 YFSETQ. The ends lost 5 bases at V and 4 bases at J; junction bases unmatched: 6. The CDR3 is CASRAGTGFYGYTF. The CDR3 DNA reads TGCGCCAGCAGGGCCGGGACAGGGTTCTATGGCTACACCTTC.

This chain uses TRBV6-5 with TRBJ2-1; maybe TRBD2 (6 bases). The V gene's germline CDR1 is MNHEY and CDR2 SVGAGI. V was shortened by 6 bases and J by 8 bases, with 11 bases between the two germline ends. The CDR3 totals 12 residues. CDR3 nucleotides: TGTGCCAGCAGCTTAAGGGAGGATGAGCAGTTCTTC. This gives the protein CASSLREDEQFF.

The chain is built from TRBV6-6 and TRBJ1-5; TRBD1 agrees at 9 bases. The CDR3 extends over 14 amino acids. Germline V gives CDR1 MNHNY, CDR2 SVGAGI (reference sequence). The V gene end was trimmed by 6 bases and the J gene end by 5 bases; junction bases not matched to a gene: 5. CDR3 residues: CASRRDRGDQPQHF. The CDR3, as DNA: TGTGCCAGCAGGCGCGACAGGGGGGATCAGCCCCAGCATTTT.

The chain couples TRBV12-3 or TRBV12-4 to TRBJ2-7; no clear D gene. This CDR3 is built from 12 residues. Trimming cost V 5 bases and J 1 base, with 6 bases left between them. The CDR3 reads CASSLLSYEQYF. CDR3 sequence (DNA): TGTGCCAGCAGTCTCCTATCCTACGAGCAGTACTTC.

The CDR3 reads CASRVGESTDTQYF. CDR3 in DNA: TGCGCCAGCAGAGTTGGGGAGAGCACAGATACGCAGTATTTT. J is TRBJ2-3 and V is TRBV4-1; D may be TRBD2 (5 bases). V lost 6 bases, J lost 0 bases, and 10 bases lay in between. The CDR3 extends over 14 amino acids. Germline CDR1 and CDR2: MGHRA and YSYEKL.

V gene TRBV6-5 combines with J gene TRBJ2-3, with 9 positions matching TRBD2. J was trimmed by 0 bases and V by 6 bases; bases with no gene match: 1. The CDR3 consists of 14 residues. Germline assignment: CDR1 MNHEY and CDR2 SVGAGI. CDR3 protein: CASSGLASTDTQYF. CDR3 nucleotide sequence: TGTGCCAGCAGCGGACTAGCGAGCACAGATACGCAGTATTTT.

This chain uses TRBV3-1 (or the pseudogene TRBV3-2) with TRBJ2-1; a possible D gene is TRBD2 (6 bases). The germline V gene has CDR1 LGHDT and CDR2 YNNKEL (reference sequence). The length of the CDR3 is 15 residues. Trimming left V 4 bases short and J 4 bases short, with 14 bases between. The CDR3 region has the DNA TGTGCCAGCAGCCTCCGACTAGGAACTTACAATGAGCAGTTCTTC. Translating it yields CASSLRLGTYNEQFF.

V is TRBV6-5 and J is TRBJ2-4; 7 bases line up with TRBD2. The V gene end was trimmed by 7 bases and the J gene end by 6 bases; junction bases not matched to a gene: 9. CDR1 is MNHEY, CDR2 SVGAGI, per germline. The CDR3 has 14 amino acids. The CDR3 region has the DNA TGTGCCAGCACGATAGGCGGGGGTGGAAACATTCAGTACTTC. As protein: CASTIGGGGNIQYF.

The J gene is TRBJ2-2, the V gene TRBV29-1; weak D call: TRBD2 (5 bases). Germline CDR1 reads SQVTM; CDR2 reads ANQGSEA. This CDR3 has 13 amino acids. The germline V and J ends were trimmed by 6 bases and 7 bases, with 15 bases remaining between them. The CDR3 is CSVVLVAGGELFF. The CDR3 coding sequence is TGCAGCGTGGTACTTGTGGCGGGCGGGGAGCTGTTTTTT.

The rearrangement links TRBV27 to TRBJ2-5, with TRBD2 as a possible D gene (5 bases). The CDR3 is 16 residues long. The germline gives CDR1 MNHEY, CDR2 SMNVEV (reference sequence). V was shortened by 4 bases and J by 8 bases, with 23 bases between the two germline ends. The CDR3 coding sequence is TGTGCCAGCAGTTCCCCCGTCCTGGGGAGAATGAGTACCCAGTACTTC. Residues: CASSSPVLGRMSTQYF.

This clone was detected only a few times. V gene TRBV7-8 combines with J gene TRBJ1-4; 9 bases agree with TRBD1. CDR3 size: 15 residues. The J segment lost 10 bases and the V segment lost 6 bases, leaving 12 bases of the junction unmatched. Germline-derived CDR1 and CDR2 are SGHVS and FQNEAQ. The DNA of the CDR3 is TGTGCCAGCAGACAATCCATGGACAGGGGAGCAAAACTGTTTTTT. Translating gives CASRQSMDRGAKLFF.

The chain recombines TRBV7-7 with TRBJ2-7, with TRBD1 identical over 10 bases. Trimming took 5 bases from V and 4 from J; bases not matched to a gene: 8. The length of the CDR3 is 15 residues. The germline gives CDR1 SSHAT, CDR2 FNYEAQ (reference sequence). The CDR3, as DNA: TGTGCCAGCAGCCGTGGGACAGGGGACTTGTACGAGCAGTACTTC. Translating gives CASSRGTGDLYEQYF.

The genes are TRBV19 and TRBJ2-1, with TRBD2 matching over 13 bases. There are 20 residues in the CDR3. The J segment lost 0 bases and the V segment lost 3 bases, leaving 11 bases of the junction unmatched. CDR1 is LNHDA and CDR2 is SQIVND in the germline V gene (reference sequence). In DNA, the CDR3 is TGTGCCAGTAGTATTGGTACTAGCGGGGGGGTCGAGAGCTCCTACAATGAGCAGTTCTTC. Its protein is CASSIGTSGGVESSYNEQFF. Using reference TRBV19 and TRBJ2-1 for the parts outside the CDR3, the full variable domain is DGGITQSPKYLFRKEGQNVTLSCEQNLNHDAMYWYRQDPGQGLRLIYYSQIVNDFQKGDIAEGYSVSREKKESFPLTVTSAQKNPTAFYLCASSIGTSGGVESSYNEQFFGPGTRLTVL.

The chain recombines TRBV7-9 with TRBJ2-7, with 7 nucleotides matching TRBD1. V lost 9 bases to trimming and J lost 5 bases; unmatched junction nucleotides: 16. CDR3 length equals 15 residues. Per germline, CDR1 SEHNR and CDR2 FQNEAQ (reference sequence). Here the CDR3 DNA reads TGTGCCAGTGCTCAGCAGGGGACAGTTCTAGACGAGCAGTACTTC. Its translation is CASAQQGTVLDEQYF.

The CDR3 protein is CASSLGGLSSTDTQYF. In nucleotides, the CDR3 is TGTGCCAGCAGCTTGGGGGGACTATCTAGCACAGATACGCAGTATTTT. The J gene is TRBJ2-3, the V gene TRBV5-4, with 7 bases that match TRBD2. Trimming cost V 0 bases and J 0 bases; bases outside gene matches: 4. The CDR3 length is 16 residues. The V gene's germline CDR1 is SGHNT and CDR2 YYREEE (reference sequence).

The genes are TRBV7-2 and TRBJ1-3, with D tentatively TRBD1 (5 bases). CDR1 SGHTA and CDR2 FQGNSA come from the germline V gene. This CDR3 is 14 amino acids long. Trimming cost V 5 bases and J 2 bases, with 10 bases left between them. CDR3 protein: CASSQTATGNTIYF. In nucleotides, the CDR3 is TGTGCCAGCAGCCAGACAGCTACTGGAAACACCATATATTTT.

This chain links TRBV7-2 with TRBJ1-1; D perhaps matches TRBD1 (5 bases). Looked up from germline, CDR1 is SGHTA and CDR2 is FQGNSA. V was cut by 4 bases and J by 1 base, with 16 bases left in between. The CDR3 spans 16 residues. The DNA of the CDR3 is TGTGCCAGCAGCTGGACAAGTAGGCAGGAGAACACTGAAGCTTTCTTT. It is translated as CASSWTSRQENTEAFF.

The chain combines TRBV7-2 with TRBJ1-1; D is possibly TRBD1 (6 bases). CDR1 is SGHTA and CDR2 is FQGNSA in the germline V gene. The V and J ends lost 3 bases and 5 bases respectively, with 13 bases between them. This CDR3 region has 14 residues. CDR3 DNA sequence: TGTGCCAGCAGCTTGTACAGGGTAGGGACTGAAGCTTTCTTT. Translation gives CASSLYRVGTEAFF.

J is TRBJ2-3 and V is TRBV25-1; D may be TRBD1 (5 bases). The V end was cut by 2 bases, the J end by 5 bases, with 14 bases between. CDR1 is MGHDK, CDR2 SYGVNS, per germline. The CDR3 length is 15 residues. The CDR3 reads CASSEDSSLRDTQYF. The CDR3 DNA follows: TGTGCCAGCAGTGAAGACAGCTCCCTTAGAGATACGCAGTATTTT.

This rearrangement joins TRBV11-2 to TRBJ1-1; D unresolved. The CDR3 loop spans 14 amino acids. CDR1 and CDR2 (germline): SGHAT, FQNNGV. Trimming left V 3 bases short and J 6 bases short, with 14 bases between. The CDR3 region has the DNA TGTGCCAGCAGCTTGGGTTATGGAGAGTCTGAAGCTTTCTTT. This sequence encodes CASSLGYGESEAFF.

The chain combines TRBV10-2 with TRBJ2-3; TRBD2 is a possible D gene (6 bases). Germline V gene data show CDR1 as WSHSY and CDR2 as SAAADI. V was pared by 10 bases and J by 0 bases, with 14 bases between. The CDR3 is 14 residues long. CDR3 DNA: TGCGCCACCCGGAGGGCGGGAAGCACAGATACGCAGTATTTT. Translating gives CATRRAGSTDTQYF.

CDR3 sequence: CASSPTSGSTGELFF. The DNA for the CDR3 is TGTGCCAGCAGCCCGACTAGCGGGAGCACCGGGGAGCTGTTTTTT. The chain uses TRBV6-4 and TRBJ2-2, with 12 bases fitting TRBD2. Per germline, CDR1 MRHNA and CDR2 SNTAGT. The CDR3 spans 15 residues. The V gene end was trimmed by 6 bases and the J gene end by 4 bases; junction bases not matched to a gene: 3.

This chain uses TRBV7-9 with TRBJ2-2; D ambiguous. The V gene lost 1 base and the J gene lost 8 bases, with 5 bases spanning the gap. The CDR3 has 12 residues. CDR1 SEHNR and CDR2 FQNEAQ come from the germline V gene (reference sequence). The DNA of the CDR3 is TGTGCCAGCAGCTTAGAACGGGGGGAGCTGTTTTTT. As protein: CASSLERGELFF. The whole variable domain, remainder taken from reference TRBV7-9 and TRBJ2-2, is DTGVSQNPRHKITKRGQNVTFRCDPISEHNRLYWYRQTLGQGPEFLTYFQNEAQLEKSRLLSDRFSAERPKGSFSTLEIQRTEQGDSAMYLCASSLERGELFFGEGSRLTVL.

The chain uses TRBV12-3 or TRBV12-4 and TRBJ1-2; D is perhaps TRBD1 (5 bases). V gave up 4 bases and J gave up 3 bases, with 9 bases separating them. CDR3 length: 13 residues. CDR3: CASSSGSYYGYTF. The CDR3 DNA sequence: TGTGCCAGCAGTTCAGGGTCCTACTATGGCTACACCTTC.

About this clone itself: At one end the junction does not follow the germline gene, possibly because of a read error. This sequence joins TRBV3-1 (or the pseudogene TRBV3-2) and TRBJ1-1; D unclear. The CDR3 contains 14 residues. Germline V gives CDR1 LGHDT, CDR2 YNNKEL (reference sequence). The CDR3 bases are TGTGCCAGCAGCGATTATCCTATGAACAGTGAAGCTTTCTTT. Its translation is CASSDYPMNSEAFF.

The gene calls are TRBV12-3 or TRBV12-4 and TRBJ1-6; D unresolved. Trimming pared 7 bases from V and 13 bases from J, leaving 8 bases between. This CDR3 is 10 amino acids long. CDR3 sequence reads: CASTLGPLHF. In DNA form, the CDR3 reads TGTGCCAGCACCCTAGGCCCCCTCCACTTT.